The 28 T cell receptor beta chains listed next were all sequenced from one sample in a study of T cell responses to AZD1222 COVID-19 vaccine. Assay used: immunoSEQ multiplex PCR; TCRdb lists only in-frame clones, some missing. The table shows about 78,000 clones, with 65% to 85% occurring only once. Sequencing was performed on peripheral blood, taken on day 0 of AZD1222 vaccination. The receptors were gathered from an adult in good health.

The chain carries TRBV18 and TRBJ2-7, with a tentative D call TRBD2 (6 bases). Between the trimmed V and J ends, which lost 3 bases and 7 bases, there was a span of 16 bases. Germline CDR1 is KGHSH and CDR2 is LQKENI. The CDR3 runs 14 residues. The CDR3 nucleotides are TGTGCCAGCTCACCGACGTCGGGGGTAGGAGAGCAGTACTTC. It specifies CASSPTSGVGEQYF. The full variable domain, its missing parts supplied by reference TRBV18 and TRBJ2-7, is NAGVMQNPRHLVRRRGQEARLRCSPMKGHSHVYWYRQLPEEGLKFMVYLQKENIIDESGMPKERFSAEFPKEGPSILRIQQVVRGDSAAYFCASSPTSGVGEQYFGPGTRLTVT.

The gene calls are TRBV4-3 and TRBJ1-2; D gene ambiguous. The CDR3 has 16 residues. Germline-derived CDR1 and CDR2 are LGHNA and YSLEER. With 0 bases removed from V and 4 bases from J, the gap between germline ends came to 15 bases. CDR3 in DNA: TGCGCCAGCAGCCAAGAACGAGGACCCCAAGGCTATGGCTACACCTTC. Translated: CASSQERGPQGYGYTF.

The rearrangement joins TRBV28 to TRBJ2-1, with D perhaps TRBD2 (5 bases). The length of the CDR3 is 15 residues. V was trimmed by 9 bases and J by 3 bases, leaving 18 bases between them. CDR1 and CDR2 (germline): MDHEN, SYDVKM. This chain's CDR3 is CASGKLVDVYNEQFF. CDR3 bases: TGTGCCAGTGGGAAACTAGTAGATGTCTACAATGAGCAGTTCTTC.

This clone was detected once. The genes are TRBV7-3 and TRBJ2-3; TRBD2 aligns across 8 bases. Trimming cost V 1 base and J 0 bases; bases outside gene matches: 3. CDR1 is SGHTA, CDR2 FQGTGA, per germline. The length of the CDR3 is 16 residues. The CDR3 DNA follows: TGTGCCAGCAGCTTAATTAGCGGGGAAAGCACAGATACGCAGTATTTT. Translated: CASSLISGESTDTQYF.

The chain recombines TRBV19 with TRBJ1-1; tentative D call: TRBD1 (6 bases). CDR3 length: 19 residues. CDR1 and CDR2 (germline): LNHDA, SQIVND (reference sequence). V lost 1 base and J lost 1, with 22 bases in between. The CDR3 reads CASSIGVTDRYLPNTEAFF. Here the CDR3 DNA reads TGTGCCAGTAGTATAGGGGTTACTGACAGGTACTTACCGAACACTGAAGCTTTCTTT.

V usage is TRBV5-1 and J usage is TRBJ2-3; the D call may be TRBD1 or TRBD2 (5 bases each). The CDR3 spans 12 residues. Trimming shortened V by 3 bases and J by 14 bases, and 16 bases separated the two germline ends. Per germline, CDR1 SGHRS and CDR2 YFSETQ. CDR3 nucleotides: TGCGCCAGCAGCTCACCCGGGACCGGGTGGTATTTT. Its translation: CASSSPGTGWYF.

This rearrangement joins TRBV6-6 to TRBJ1-6; tentatively, D is TRBD1 (5 bases). Germline V lookup: CDR1 MNHNY, CDR2 SVGAGI (reference sequence). Trimming took 6 bases from V and 5 from J, leaving 11 bases between them. This CDR3 comprises 14 residues. The CDR3 sequence is CASRGLLHNSPLHF. CDR3 sequence (DNA): TGTGCCAGCAGGGGACTTCTTCATAATTCACCCCTCCACTTT.

This clone turned up a few times. The chain recombines TRBV3-1 (or the pseudogene TRBV3-2) with TRBJ2-7; no clear D gene. This CDR3 has 18 amino acids. With 0 bases removed from V and 4 bases from J, the gap between germline ends came to 22 bases. In germline, CDR1 is LGHDT, CDR2 YNNKEL (reference sequence). CDR3 nucleotide sequence: TGTGCCAGCAGCCAAGATCGGGCGAAACAACCCTTTCCTTACGAGCAGTACTTC. Translation gives CASSQDRAKQPFPYEQYF.

This chain uses TRBV6-1 with TRBJ1-2; 7 bases line up with TRBD1. J was trimmed by 6 bases and V by 2 bases; bases with no gene match: 6. The CDR3 spans 14 residues. The germline V gene encodes CDR1 MNHNS and CDR2 SASEGT. The CDR3 DNA follows: TGTGCCAGCAGTGAAAGAAGGGGGCAGAATGGCTACACCTTC. It encodes CASSERRGQNGYTF.

The chain links TRBV6-2 or TRBV6-3 to TRBJ1-2, with D hard to call. Per germline, CDR1 MNHEY and CDR2 SVGEGT. The V and J ends lost 5 bases and 8 bases respectively, with 21 bases between them. This CDR3 is built from 15 residues. CDR3 protein: CASSPLKERVSGYTF. CDR3 nucleotides: TGTGCCAGCAGTCCCTTAAAGGAGCGTGTATCCGGCTACACCTTC.

CDR3 sequence reads: CASRGFQGLEQYF. The CDR3 nucleotides are TGTGCCAGCAGGGGATTTCAGGGGCTCGAGCAGTACTTC. The V gene is TRBV12-3 or TRBV12-4, the J gene TRBJ2-7, with D tentatively TRBD1 (6 bases). The CDR3 runs to 13 residues. V lost 6 bases and J 6 bases, leaving 15 bases between the germline ends.

As DNA, the CDR3 is TGTGCCAGTAGTATTCTAGACAGGGTTAACACTGAAGCTTTCTTT. Its translation: CASSILDRVNTEAFF. V and J are TRBV19 and TRBJ1-1, with TRBD1 matching over 7 bases. This CDR3 region has 15 residues. V trimming: 3 bases; J trimming: 2 bases; junction bases outside the gene matches: 6. Per germline, CDR1 LNHDA and CDR2 SQIVND (reference sequence).

The chain links TRBV10-3 to TRBJ1-2; D is uncertain. CDR3 length: 13 residues. Trimming cost V 2 bases and J 0 bases, with 4 bases left between them. CDR1 is ENHRY, CDR2 SYGVKD, per germline. In DNA, the CDR3 is TGTGCCATCAGTGAGAGGGCTAACTATGGCTACACCTTC. Its protein is CAISERANYGYTF.

The CDR3 sequence is CASSFYYGTGGYGYTF. CDR3 DNA sequence: TGTGCCAGCAGTTTCTACTACGGGACAGGGGGCTATGGCTACACCTTC. This rearrangement joins TRBV27 to TRBJ1-2, with TRBD1 matching 11 bases. CDR3 size: 16 residues. With 3 bases clipped from V and 4 bases from J, the junction kept 7 bases outside the gene matches. The germline V gene encodes CDR1 MNHEY and CDR2 SMNVEV (reference sequence).

Only one count was recorded for this clone. In DNA, the CDR3 is TGTGCCAGCAGTTACGATGGGGCCACCGGGGAGCTGTTTTTT. Translating it yields CASSYDGATGELFF. The chain uses TRBV6-6 and TRBJ2-2, with D possibly TRBD1 on 5 matching bases. In germline, CDR1 is MNHNY, CDR2 SVGAGI (reference sequence). The CDR3 has 14 amino acids. Trimming took off 2 bases at V and 4 bases at J, with 8 bases between the two ends.

The rearrangement links TRBV3-1 (or the pseudogene TRBV3-2) to TRBJ2-5; D gene ambiguous. There are 14 residues in the CDR3. Trimming cost V 0 bases and J 7 bases, with 12 bases left between them. Looked up from germline, CDR1 is LGHDT and CDR2 is YNNKEL (reference sequence). CDR3 in amino acids: CASSQDIASMTQYF. The CDR3 nucleotides are TGTGCCAGCAGCCAAGATATAGCTTCGATGACCCAGTACTTC.

This clone was counted a single time. This chain uses TRBV7-9 with TRBJ1-4; 8 nucleotides line up with TRBD1. This CDR3 contains 15 residues. The V and J ends lost 5 bases and 5 bases, in that order; junction bases with no gene match: 7. CDR1 SEHNR and CDR2 FQNEAQ come from the germline V gene (reference sequence). CDR3 protein: CASSSQGAINEKLFF. The CDR3 coding sequence is TGTGCCAGCAGCAGTCAGGGGGCTATAAATGAAAAACTGTTTTTT.

V is TRBV5-1 and J is TRBJ2-7, with 7 bases matching TRBD1. V lost 0 bases and J lost 3; bases outside the gene matches: 12. CDR1 and CDR2 (germline): SGHRS, YFSETQ. CDR3 length equals 17 residues. The CDR3: CASSLVFRQGQIYEQYF. The CDR3, as DNA: TGCGCCAGCAGCTTGGTGTTCCGACAGGGACAAATCTACGAGCAGTACTTC.

This chain joins TRBV2 and TRBJ2-6; a possible D gene is TRBD1 (5 bases). The CDR3 length is 17 residues. V gave up 0 bases and J gave up 2 bases, with 11 bases separating them. Germline CDR1 is SNHLY and CDR2 is FYNNEI. The CDR3 is CASSEAYPRAGANVLTF. The CDR3 bases are TGTGCCAGCAGTGAAGCCTATCCCAGGGCTGGGGCCAACGTCCTGACTTTC.

The rearrangement links TRBV7-2 to TRBJ2-1; D unresolved. Germline V gives CDR1 SGHTA, CDR2 FQGNSA. CDR3 length: 13 amino acids. V dropped 2 bases and J dropped 6 bases, with 8 bases sitting between them. The CDR3 sequence: CASSLWQPNEQFF. In DNA, the CDR3 is TGTGCCAGCAGCTTATGGCAGCCCAATGAGCAGTTCTTC.

The chain recombines TRBV2 with TRBJ2-1, with D tentatively TRBD1 (5 bases). Germline values: CDR1 SNHLY, CDR2 FYNNEI. This CDR3 is built from 14 residues. V shed 4 bases and J shed 5 bases, with 12 bases lying between them. The CDR3 coding sequence is TGTGCCAGCAGTGTTCAGGGAAGGGACAATGAGCAGTTCTTC. Encoded protein: CASSVQGRDNEQFF.

The table lists this clone with a few counts. The chain recombines TRBV6-2 or TRBV6-3 with TRBJ1-2; 8 bases are shared with TRBD1. The length of the CDR3 is 17 residues. Losses at the gene ends were 5 bases for V and 0 bases for J; bases not matched to a gene: 11. Looked up from germline, CDR1 is MNHEY and CDR2 is SVGEGT. Written as DNA, the CDR3 is TGTGCCAGCAGTGCACGGACAGGGAGTTGGGCTAACTATGGCTACACCTTC. It codes for CASSARTGSWANYGYTF.

The rearrangement joins TRBV4-3 to TRBJ2-6; 7 bases match TRBD1. The V segment lost 1 base and the J segment 3 bases; nucleotides outside the gene matches: 6. The germline gives CDR1 LGHNA, CDR2 YSLEER. The CDR3 is 17 residues long. CDR3 in amino acids: CASSQVGGADGANVLTF. The CDR3 DNA reads as TGCGCCAGCAGCCAAGTAGGGGGCGCTGATGGGGCCAACGTCCTGACTTTC.

This clone has just a few counts. The rearrangement uses TRBV7-3 and TRBJ2-5; 12 bases align to TRBD2. This CDR3 has 17 residues. Germline-derived CDR1 and CDR2 are SGHTA and FQGTGA. J was trimmed by 3 bases and V by 0 bases; bases with no gene match: 5. CDR3 nucleotides: TGTGCCAGCAGCTTAACGTATCCTAGCGGGGGGGAAGAGACCCAGTACTTC. It specifies CASSLTYPSGGEETQYF.

The J gene is TRBJ1-1, the V gene TRBV6-5; TRBD1 is a possible D gene (5 bases). The CDR3 length is 15 residues. CDR1 and CDR2 from the germline V gene are MNHEY and SVGAGI. V lost 6 bases and J 4 bases, leaving 18 bases between the germline ends. Here the CDR3 DNA reads TGTGCCAGCAGATCGGCTCCAGGACAAATCACTGAAGCTTTCTTT. Its translation: CASRSAPGQITEAFF.

This rearrangement joins TRBV5-6 to TRBJ1-1, with D perhaps TRBD1 (6 bases). CDR1 is SGHDT, CDR2 YYEEEE, per germline. The CDR3 runs 13 residues. Trimming left V 3 bases short and J 4 bases short, with 10 bases between. CDR3 region: CASSYAGVTEAFF. The CDR3 DNA reads TGTGCCAGCAGCTACGCAGGGGTCACTGAAGCTTTCTTT.

This chain links TRBV6-1 with TRBJ2-2; 12 bases match TRBD2. The CDR3 is 15 amino acids. Germline-derived CDR1 and CDR2 are MNHNS and SASEGT. The V and J ends lost 2 bases and 6 bases, in that order; junction bases with no gene match: 1. CDR3 coding DNA: TGTGCCAGCAGTGAACTAGCGGGGGGGCCCGGGGAGCTGTTTTTT. This encodes CASSELAGGPGELFF.

The rearrangement joins TRBV7-3 to TRBJ1-1; no clear D. Germline CDR1 is SGHTA and CDR2 is FQGTGA. The CDR3 covers 14 residues. Trimming removed 5 bases at V and 1 base at J, with 11 bases between. CDR3 DNA sequence: TGTGCCAGCAGCCCGGGCGGGAGGAACACTGAAGCTTTCTTT. It codes for CASSPGGRNTEAFF.